Listed below are T cell receptor beta chains from one sample, sequenced in a study of shared clonotypes between healthy human individuals. The method was immunoSEQ multiplex PCR; TCRdb's version includes in-frame clones alone and lacks a portion of them. The data show more than 2 million clones, roughly 96% seen once. The sequenced sample was naive CD4+ T cells sorted from blood. The receptors originated from a man aged 18-30 years in good health. The CDR3 runs from the conserved cysteine through the conserved F or W. Fields, in order: clone size, D gene, J gene, V gene, CDR3 DNA, CDR3 protein. D genes are given only for firm matches. Expanded clones are given a class, and other clones once, few, many or no size at all.

NA TRBD1 TRBJ1-3 TRBV7-9 TGTGCCAGCAGCTGGGGGGACAGGGAAGAGGACACCATATATTTT CASSWGDREEDTIYF
NA NA TRBJ1-2 TRBV28 TGTGCCAGCAGTTCGGGAGCCACTAACTATGGCTACACCTTC CASSSGATNYGYTF
once NA TRBJ2-7 TRBV19 TGTGCCAGTAGTATAGGGACCCCCTACGAGCAGTACTTC CASSIGTPYEQYF
NA NA TRBJ2-7 TRBV28 TGTGCCAGCACCTCGCCTCACCCTCCCTACGAGCAGTACTTC CASTSPHPPYEQYF
NA NA TRBJ1-2 TRBV28 TGTGCCAGCAGTTTGCAGGGGCGCTATGGCTACACCTTC CASSLQGRYGYTF
NA TRBD1 TRBJ1-1 TRBV27 TGTGCCAGCAGTCTCTGGACAGGGAGGACTGAAGCTTTCTTT CASSLWTGRTEAFF
once NA TRBJ2-6 TRBV4-1 TGCGCCAGCAGCCAAGGGGCGTCGAAGGGCTCTGGGGCCAACGTCCTGACTTTC CASSQGASKGSGANVLTF
few NA TRBJ1-2 TRBV6-1 TGTGCCAGCAGTATCGCGGCGGGTGGCTACACCTTC CASSIAAGGYTF
NA NA TRBJ1-1 TRBV10-2 TGCGCCAGCAGGGAGTCGGGGGGCACTGAAGCTTTCTTT CASRESGGTEAFF
once NA TRBJ2-5 TRBV2 TGTGCCAGCAGTGAAGAGGCGGCAGTCCAAGAGACCCAGTACTTC CASSEEAAVQETQYF
NA NA TRBJ2-3 TRBV5-5 TGTGCCAGCAGCTCCGATACAGATACGCAGTATTTT CASSSDTDTQYF
NA NA TRBJ2-3 TRBV11-2 TGTGCCAGCAGCTTCCACATAGCGGCCGCCCCAGATACGCAGTATTTT CASSFHIAAAPDTQYF
NA NA TRBJ2-7 TRBV6-5 TGTGCCAGCAGTGACCGTGGGAAGCAGTACTTC CASSDRGKQYF
NA TRBD1 TRBJ1-2 TRBV19 TGTGCCAGTAGTGCCCTCGGGGACAGGAGCTATGGCTACACCTTC CASSALGDRSYGYTF
NA NA TRBJ1-5 TRBV5-1 TGCGCCAGCAGCTTGACGACGGGGAGCAATCAGCCCCAGCATTTT CASSLTTGSNQPQHF
NA NA TRBJ2-2 TRBV11-2 TGTGCCAGCAGGAGGGCCGGGTTGAACACCGGGGAGCTGTTTTTT CASRRAGLNTGELFF
NA TRBD1 TRBJ2-5 TRBV6-5 TGTGCCAGCAGCTGGACAGGGGGAGATCAAGAGACCCAGTACTTC CASSWTGGDQETQYF
NA TRBD1 TRBJ1-4 TRBV5-4 TGTGCCAGCAGCCAGGACAGGGCCAGTGAAAAACTGTTTTTT CASSQDRASEKLFF
few NA TRBJ1-2 TRBV28 TGTGCCAGCACCTTGAATCCTAACTATGGCTACACCTTC CASTLNPNYGYTF
NA TRBD1 TRBJ1-1 TRBV5-8 TGTGCCAGCAGCGCTGGACAGGGGTACACTGAAGCTTTCTTT CASSAGQGYTEAFF
NA NA TRBJ2-2 TRBV10-3 TGTGCCATCAGTGAGTTCTCGGGACTCACCGGGGAGCTGTTTTTT CAISEFSGLTGELFF
NA TRBD2 TRBJ2-1 TRBV9 TGTGCCAGCAGCGTATCGACTAGCGGGAGTCTAGGCAATGAGCAGTTCTTC CASSVSTSGSLGNEQFF
few NA TRBJ1-2 TRBV5-4 TGTGCCAGCAGCTTGGATCTTCTGGATGGTCGCTACACCTTC CASSLDLLDGRYTF
NA NA TRBJ2-7 TRBV5-1 TGCGCCAGCAGCTTGGGAAGCAGGTCCGACGAGCAGTACTTC CASSLGSRSDEQYF
NA NA TRBJ2-1 TRBV21-1 TGTGCCAGCAGCAAAGCTCGACTAGGGGGAAGGGATGAGCAGTTCTTC CASSKARLGGRDEQFF
once NA TRBJ2-2 TRBV5-4 TGTGCCAGCAGCTTAGTTCTCGCCGGGGAGCTGTTTTTT CASSLVLAGELFF
NA TRBD1 TRBJ1-1 TRBV10-3 TGTGCCATCAGGGGGACAGGGGACACTGAAGCTTTCTTT CAIRGTGDTEAFF
NA NA TRBJ2-5 TRBV7-8 TGTGCCAGCAGCTTATTAGGGGCAGTTACTTCTCTACAAGAGACCCAGTACTTC CASSLLGAVTSLQETQYF
NA NA TRBJ2-6 TRBV5-1 TGCGCCAGCAGCTTGGGGGGTGTCAGCTCTGGGGCCAACGTCCTGACTTTC CASSLGGVSSGANVLTF
NA TRBD1 TRBJ1-1 TRBV5-1 TGCGCCAGCAGCGGAGGACAGGGGAAGAACACTGAAGCTTTCTTT CASSGGQGKNTEAFF
NA NA TRBJ1-1 TRBV29-1 TGCAGCGTAGCAGGGTGGGCCGACACTGAAGCTTTCTTT CSVAGWADTEAFF
NA NA TRBJ2-3 TRBV27 TGTGCCAGCAAGGGCAGTCTCACAGATACGCAGTATTTT CASKGSLTDTQYF
NA TRBD2 TRBJ2-3 TRBV5-1 TGCGCCAGCAGCTTCACTAGCGACGGCACAGATACGCAGTATTTT CASSFTSDGTDTQYF
NA NA TRBJ2-7 TRBV6-1 TGTGCCAGCAGTGAAGGGGTAGCAGTCTACGAGCAGTACTTC CASSEGVAVYEQYF
NA TRBD1 TRBJ2-7 TRBV20-1 TGCAGTGCAGGTCCGGGACAGGGCGGCTACTTC CSAGPGQGGYF
once NA TRBJ1-6 TRBV11-2 TGTGCCAGCAGCTTAGATGGGGCAGGGCGATCACCCCTCCACTTT CASSLDGAGRSPLHF
NA TRBD2 TRBJ2-5 TRBV5-4 TGTGCCAGCAGCTTGGAGGCGGGGGGAGAGACCCAGTACTTC CASSLEAGGETQYF
NA TRBD2 TRBJ2-7 TRBV11-1 TGTGCCAGCAGCTTAGCTCAGGCGGCTAGCGGAACCTACGAGCAGTACTTC CASSLAQAASGTYEQYF
NA NA TRBJ1-1 TRBV5-1 TGCGCCAGCAGCTTAGTGGGATATGAAGCTTTCTTT CASSLVGYEAFF
NA NA TRBJ2-7 TRBV2 TGTGCCAGCCGGATGGAAGTTGTCGAGCAGTACTTC CASRMEVVEQYF
NA TRBD2 TRBJ2-7 TRBV19 TGTGCCAGTAGTATCGGAAGCGGGATCCGAGCCGAGCAGTACTTC CASSIGSGIRAEQYF
NA NA TRBJ1-5 TRBV6-5 TGTGCCAGCAGCTGGGGACCTAGCAATCAGCCCCAGCATTTT CASSWGPSNQPQHF